These 26 T cell receptor beta chains were sequenced from one sample in a study of cytomegalovirus exposure and HLA in healthy donors. Sequencing used immunoSEQ multiplex PCR; TCRdb keeps in-frame clones, though not all of them. The repertoire holds around 350,000 clones, with around 86% as singletons. The sample was PBMCs. These receptor sequences come from a woman aged 18-35 years in good health and CMV-seronegative.

The chain links TRBV12-5 to TRBJ2-1; D unclear. Germline loops: CDR1 LGHNT, CDR2 FRNRAP. The CDR3 contains 12 residues. V shed 3 bases and J shed 5 bases, with 5 bases lying between them. The CDR3 region has the DNA TGTGCTAGTGGTTTTGAGGACAATGAGCAGTTCTTC. Translating gives CASGFEDNEQFF.

J is TRBJ1-5 and V is TRBV6-4; D gene uncertain. The germline V and J ends were trimmed by 6 bases and 1 base, with 7 bases remaining between them. CDR1 and CDR2 from the germline V gene are MRHNA and SNTAGT. The CDR3 is 13 residues long. CDR3 nucleotide sequence: TGTGCCAGCAGCGACGGCAGCAATCAGCCCCAGCATTTT. Its translation is CASSDGSNQPQHF.

Written as DNA, the CDR3 is TGTGCCAGCACCTACAGCGGGGAGGACACTGAAGCTTTCTTT. Translation gives CASTYSGEDTEAFF. V gene TRBV21-1 combines with J gene TRBJ1-1. TRBV21-1 is tagged as a pseudogene. The CDR3 spans 14 residues.

This clone has more than one count but fewer than ten. The chain combines TRBV7-3 with TRBJ2-7; D gene unclear. Trimming took off 1 base at V and 6 bases at J, with 13 bases between the two ends. The CDR3 has 14 amino acids. From germline, CDR1 is SGHTA and CDR2 FQGTGA. The CDR3 sequence: CASSLMAAGFEQYF. The CDR3 nucleotides read TGTGCCAGCAGCTTAATGGCGGCTGGGTTCGAGCAGTACTTC.

The DNA for the CDR3 is TGCGCCAGCAGTCAATCTCGGGACAGCCTTAACTATGGCTACACCTTC. Translated, it gives CASSQSRDSLNYGYTF. This chain connects TRBV23-1 to TRBJ1-2; 7 bases align to TRBD1. TRBV23-1 is an open reading frame, and its role is uncertain. This CDR3 has 16 amino acids. V gave up 0 bases and J gave up 1 base; unmatched junction bases: 5.

This chain links TRBV29-1 with TRBJ2-5; maybe TRBD1 (6 bases). Germline loops: CDR1 SQVTM, CDR2 ANQGSEA. V lost 2 bases and J lost 4, with 11 bases in between. This CDR3 is 13 amino acids long. As DNA, the CDR3 is TGCAGCGTTGAAAACAGGGTGGGAGAGACCCAGTACTTC. Translation gives CSVENRVGETQYF.

The chain links TRBV20-1 to TRBJ2-1; tentatively, D is TRBD2 (5 bases). Per germline, CDR1 DFQATT and CDR2 SNEGSKA (reference sequence). The CDR3 totals 11 residues. V was clipped by 3 bases and J by 8 bases, with 8 bases between them. The CDR3 reads CSARQDYEQFF. CDR3 coding DNA: TGCAGTGCTAGGCAGGACTATGAGCAGTTCTTC.

This chain joins TRBV6-1 and TRBJ1-5; the D is unclear. Germline-derived CDR1 and CDR2 are MNHNS and SASEGT. V gave up 2 bases and J gave up 0 bases, with 5 bases separating them. This CDR3 has 14 residues. CDR3 region: CASSERVSNQPQHF. The DNA for the CDR3 is TGTGCCAGCAGTGAACGGGTTAGCAATCAGCCCCAGCATTTT.

The chain uses TRBV2 and TRBJ2-2, with D possibly matching TRBD1 (6 bases). The V gene lost 6 bases and the J gene lost 2 bases, with 16 bases spanning the gap. This CDR3 spans 16 amino acids. The germline gives CDR1 SNHLY, CDR2 FYNNEI. Here the CDR3 reads CASSLQGPSNTGELFF. CDR3 nucleotide sequence: TGTGCCAGCAGCCTACAGGGTCCTAGCAACACCGGGGAGCTGTTTTTT.

This clone was detected a few times. The V call is TRBV7-9, the J call TRBJ2-2; no reliable D call. Germline CDR1 reads SEHNR; CDR2 reads FQNEAQ (reference sequence). The CDR3 consists of 12 residues. V was pared by 4 bases and J by 9 bases, with 9 bases between. The CDR3 coding sequence is TGTGCCAGCAGCTCCGGTTCTCGGGAGCTGTTTTTT. Its translation is CASSSGSRELFF.

This chain's CDR3 is CASSEVISGRSYEQYF. The CDR3 DNA follows: TGTGCCAGCAGTGAAGTGATTAGCGGGCGCTCCTACGAGCAGTACTTC. V is TRBV2 and J is TRBJ2-7; 7 bases map to TRBD2. The CDR3 has 16 residues. V gave up 1 base and J gave up 0 bases; unmatched junction bases: 6. Germline V gene data show CDR1 as SNHLY and CDR2 as FYNNEI.

V usage is TRBV18 and J usage is TRBJ2-7, with a tentative D call TRBD2 (6 bases). Trimming stripped 5 bases from V and 0 bases from J, with 11 bases between. CDR1 and CDR2 from the germline V gene are KGHSH and LQKENI. The CDR3 is made up of 14 amino acids. Here the CDR3 reads CASSASDSSYEQYF. CDR3 coding DNA: TGTGCCAGCTCAGCTAGCGATAGCTCCTACGAGCAGTACTTC.

The chain recombines TRBV27 with TRBJ2-2; 12 bases are a match to TRBD2. The J segment lost 3 bases and the V segment lost 5 bases, leaving 1 base of the junction unmatched. In germline, CDR1 is MNHEY, CDR2 SMNVEV (reference sequence). This CDR3 spans 15 amino acids. CDR3 nucleotide sequence: TGTGCCAGCAGTCTAGCGGGGGGGGACACCGGGGAGCTGTTTTTT. Translated, it gives CASSLAGGDTGELFF.

The chain couples TRBV27 to TRBJ2-7; 7 bases are a match to TRBD2. The CDR3 sequence is 13 residues long. V lost 4 bases and J lost 7; bases outside the gene matches: 7. Germline lookup yields CDR1 MNHEY and CDR2 SMNVEV (reference sequence). CDR3 DNA: TGTGCCAGCAGTTGGAGGGAGGGAGGAGAGCAGTACTTC. It is translated as CASSWREGGEQYF.

V is TRBV7-2 and J is TRBJ2-3; D unresolved. This CDR3 is built from 15 residues. The V gene's germline CDR1 is SGHTA and CDR2 FQGNSA. V was clipped by 0 bases and J by 3 bases, with 10 bases between them. CDR3 in amino acids: CASSLASVVTDTQYF. The CDR3 nucleotides read TGTGCCAGCAGCTTAGCATCGGTAGTGACAGATACGCAGTATTTT.

The chain carries TRBV28 and TRBJ2-1; TRBD1 matches at 10 bases. This CDR3 is built from 17 residues. The germline V gene has CDR1 MDHEN and CDR2 SYDVKM. V shed 5 bases and J 7 bases; nucleotides not matched to a gene: 14. CDR3: CASSLPTGGQIDNEQFF. The DNA for the CDR3 is TGTGCCAGCAGTCTCCCGACAGGGGGCCAGATTGATAATGAGCAGTTCTTC. Looking up the rest from reference TRBV28 and TRBJ2-1 gives the full variable domain: DVKVTQSSRYLVKRTGEKVFLECVQDMDHENMFWYRQDPGLGLRLIYFSYDVKMKEKGDIPEGYSVSREKKERFSLILESASTNQTSMYLCASSLPTGGQIDNEQFFGPGTRLTVL.

In its sample, this clone was seen a few times. The chain couples TRBV5-1 to TRBJ2-2; perhaps TRBD1 as D (6 bases). Trimming stripped 5 bases from V and 0 bases from J, with 11 bases between. This CDR3 has 15 residues. The V gene's germline CDR1 is SGHRS and CDR2 YFSETQ. As DNA, the CDR3 is TGCGCCAGCAGTATCGGGACAACGAACACCGGGGAGCTGTTTTTT. Its protein is CASSIGTTNTGELFF.

This sequence joins TRBV28 and TRBJ2-7; possibly TRBD2 for D (6 bases). The CDR3 length is 15 residues. The V end lost 4 bases, the J end lost 0 bases, and 13 bases lay between the germline ends. Per germline, CDR1 MDHEN and CDR2 SYDVKM. The CDR3 loop reads CASSSNRDFSYEQYF. The CDR3 nucleotides read TGTGCCAGCAGTTCCAACCGGGACTTCTCCTACGAGCAGTACTTC.

The chain carries TRBV7-8 and TRBJ2-2, with D possibly TRBD2 on 5 matching bases. Germline CDR1 SGHVS, CDR2 FQNEAQ. Trimming took off 6 bases at V and 0 bases at J, with 14 bases between the two ends. The CDR3 is 16 residues long. CDR3 amino acids: CASSLRSGSNTGELFF. The CDR3 DNA follows: TGTGCCAGCAGTCTCAGGAGCGGATCGAACACCGGGGAGCTGTTTTTT.

The CDR3 nucleotides are TGTGCCAGCAACTCCCAGAGAGACATCACCCGGGGTGTGGCTTTCTTT. Translated: CASNSQRDITRGVAFF. The V gene is TRBV28, the J gene TRBJ1-1; unclear D gene. V lost 7 bases and J 11 bases, leaving 29 bases between the germline ends. From germline, CDR1 is MDHEN and CDR2 SYDVKM. This CDR3 has 16 amino acids.

The chain carries TRBV11-2 and TRBJ2-1; 7 bases fit TRBD1. Germline trimming cut 5 bases from V and 5 bases from J; bases unmatched to any gene: 15. The germline gives CDR1 SGHAT, CDR2 FQNNGV. This CDR3 comprises 17 residues. The CDR3 is CASSRLRTGPRDNEQFF. The CDR3 DNA reads as TGTGCCAGCAGCCGGCTACGGACAGGTCCCCGGGACAATGAGCAGTTCTTC.

The V call is TRBV27, the J call TRBJ2-1, with 7 bases matching TRBD2. The CDR3 loop spans 17 amino acids. The germline V gene has CDR1 MNHEY and CDR2 SMNVEV (reference sequence). The V segment lost 5 bases and the J segment 0 bases; nucleotides outside the gene matches: 10. The CDR3 sequence is CASSTASGISSYNEQFF. The CDR3 nucleotides are TGTGCCAGCAGTACCGCTAGCGGAATTAGCTCCTACAATGAGCAGTTCTTC.

This sequence joins TRBV27 and TRBJ2-1; a weak D match, TRBD2 (6 bases). The CDR3 sequence is 14 residues long. Germline CDR1 MNHEY, CDR2 SMNVEV (reference sequence). V lost 2 bases and J 4 bases, leaving 9 bases between the germline ends. CDR3 protein: CASSLRDFYNEQFF. The CDR3 DNA reads TGTGCCAGCAGTTTAAGGGACTTTTACAATGAGCAGTTCTTC.

The rearrangement uses TRBV2 and TRBJ1-2; 9 bases match TRBD1. Germline CDR1 is SNHLY and CDR2 is FYNNEI. This CDR3 has 13 amino acids. V dropped 7 bases and J dropped 11; count of bases not matched to a gene: 11. DNA of the CDR3: TGTGCCAGCACGGAAAGGCGGGACAGGGTTTACACCTTC. Translating it yields CASTERRDRVYTF.

This chain links TRBV27 with TRBJ2-1, with TRBD1 matching 8 bases. The CDR3 has 15 residues. V trimming: 3 bases; J trimming: 5 bases; junction bases outside the gene matches: 6. Germline CDR1 reads MNHEY; CDR2 reads SMNVEV (reference sequence). The CDR3 bases are TGTGCCAGCAGTTTGCGGACAGGGAAAAACAATGAGCAGTTCTTC. Translation: CASSLRTGKNNEQFF.

V is TRBV6-5 and J is TRBJ1-1; a possible D gene is TRBD1 (5 bases). Per the germline V gene, CDR1 is MNHEY and CDR2 is SVGAGI. V shed 2 bases and J shed 5 bases, with 12 bases lying between them. This CDR3 has 14 amino acids. CDR3 sequence reads: CASSYGTTGTEAFF. The CDR3 bases are TGTGCCAGCAGTTACGGGACTACAGGAACTGAAGCTTTCTTT.